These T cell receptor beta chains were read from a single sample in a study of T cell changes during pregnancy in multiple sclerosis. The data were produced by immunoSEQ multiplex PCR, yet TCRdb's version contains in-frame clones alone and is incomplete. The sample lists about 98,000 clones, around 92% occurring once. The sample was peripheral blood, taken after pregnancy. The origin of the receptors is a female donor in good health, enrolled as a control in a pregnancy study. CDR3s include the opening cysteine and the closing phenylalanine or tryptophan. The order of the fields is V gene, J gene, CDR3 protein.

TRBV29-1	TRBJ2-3	CSVPQGADTQYF
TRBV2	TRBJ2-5	CASRDPGDGETQYF
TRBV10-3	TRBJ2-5	CAISERLAGEETQYF
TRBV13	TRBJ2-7	CASSTGTGDEQYF
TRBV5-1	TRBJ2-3	CASSLAGGTDTQYF
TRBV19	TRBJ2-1	CASTPTSGGVSVEFF
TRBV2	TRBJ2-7	CASGQSIYEQYF
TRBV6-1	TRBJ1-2	CASSAALGTGTIGYTF
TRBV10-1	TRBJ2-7	CASSEIAGGNYEQYF
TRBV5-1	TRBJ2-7	CASSSFYGTGQNYEQYF
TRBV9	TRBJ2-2	CASSVLSVAGGNTGELFF
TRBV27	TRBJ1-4	CASSLQTGANEKLFF
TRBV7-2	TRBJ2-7	CASSEQGILYEQYF
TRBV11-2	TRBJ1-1	CASSLSVNTEAFF
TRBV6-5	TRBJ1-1	CASSYSTGTEAFF
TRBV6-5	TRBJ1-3	CASSLSTTGYSNTIYF
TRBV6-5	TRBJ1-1	CASSYTGQGNTEAFF
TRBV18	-	CASSRTASYEQYF
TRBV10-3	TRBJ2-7	CAIRRTGGDYEQYF
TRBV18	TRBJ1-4	CASSPRTGSNEKLFF
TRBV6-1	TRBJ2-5	CASSDLSGGGETQYF
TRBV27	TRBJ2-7	CASSYSGGSYEQYF
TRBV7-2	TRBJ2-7	CASSYLSYEQYF
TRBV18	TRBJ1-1	CASSLGGDTEAFF
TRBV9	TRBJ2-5	CASSGRAGETQETQYF
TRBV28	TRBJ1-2	CASSLDDSENYGYTF
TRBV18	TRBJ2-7	CASSPFTSASSYEQYF
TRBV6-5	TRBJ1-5	CASSYGAVFGSQPQHF
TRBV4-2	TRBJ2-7	CASSHVGSSYEQYF
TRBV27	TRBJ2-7	CASSRGLGDNEQYF
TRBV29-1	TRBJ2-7	CSVGPAGVIEQYF
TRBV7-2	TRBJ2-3	CASTGRTSDTQYF
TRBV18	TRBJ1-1	CASSPLPTPQIQNTEAFF
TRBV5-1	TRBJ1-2	CASSLVGSPGQGAHGYTF
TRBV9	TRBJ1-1	CASSVGGGPDEAFF
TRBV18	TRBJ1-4	CASSPRTATNEKLFF
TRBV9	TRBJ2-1	CASSPDPGNEQFF
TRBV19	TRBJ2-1	CASSRQNLRVFF
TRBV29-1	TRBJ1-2	CSVEKWRNYGYTF
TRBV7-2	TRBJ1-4	CASSRTTGRQGSEKLFF
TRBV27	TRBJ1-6	CASSLRVTSSYNSPLHF
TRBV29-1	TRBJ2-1	CSVETSGRVYNEQFF
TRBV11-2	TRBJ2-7	CASSLASGEQYF
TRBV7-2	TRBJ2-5	CASSPTGPAETQYF
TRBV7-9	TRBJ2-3	CASSPRGGHTDTQYF
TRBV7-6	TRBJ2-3	CASSLGAGVTDTQYF
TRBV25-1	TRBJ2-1	CASTRDRGEDEQFF
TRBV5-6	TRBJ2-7	CASSLAVGAGGQDGEQYF